A single sample gave rise to the 23 T cell receptor beta chains below, sequenced in a study of high-grade serous ovarian cancer treatment subgroups. Using immunoSEQ multiplex PCR, the repertoire was profiled, and TCRdb retains in-frame clones only, with some absent. The sample consists of about 10,000 clones, around 68% of them appearing once. Tumor tissue was taken before any definitive surgery or chemotherapy was given. Sequencing input: tumor tissue. Receptors were obtained from a human donor with high-grade serous ovarian cancer.

The chain couples TRBV5-1 to TRBJ2-3; D gene ambiguous. Germline CDR1 reads SGHRS; CDR2 reads YFSETQ. Trimming stripped 0 bases from V and 2 bases from J, with 7 bases between. CDR3 length: 14 amino acids. The CDR3 reads CASSLGGYTDTQYF. The CDR3 DNA follows: TGCGCCAGCAGCTTGGGCGGATACACAGATACGCAGTATTTT.

The rearrangement joins TRBV9 to TRBJ2-2, with 8 positions matching TRBD1. Trimming at V came to 6 bases and at J to 6 bases, leaving 4 bases not matched to a gene. This CDR3 comprises 13 residues. Germline V gives CDR1 SGDLS, CDR2 YYNGEE. This CDR3 reads CASNPQGAGELFF. For the CDR3, the DNA is TGTGCCAGCAACCCACAGGGGGCCGGGGAGCTGTTTTTT.

This clone was observed once. V is TRBV4-2 and J is TRBJ2-1, with D possibly being TRBD2 (6 bases). The V and J ends lost 3 bases and 1 base respectively, with 16 bases between them. Per germline, CDR1 LGHNA and CDR2 YNFKEQ. The CDR3 totals 17 residues. The CDR3 DNA reads TGTGCCAGCAGCCATCCCATAGCGGAAGCGTCCTACAATGAGCAGTTCTTC. Protein: CASSHPIAEASYNEQFF.

The chain links TRBV4-2 to TRBJ2-5; D is perhaps TRBD1 (6 bases). Germline V gene lookup returns CDR1 LGHNA and CDR2 YNFKEQ. Trimming left V 1 base short and J 1 base short, with 7 bases between. The CDR3 length is 14 residues. The chain's CDR3 is CASSQGTAQETQYF. CDR3 DNA: TGTGCCAGCAGCCAAGGGACAGCCCAAGAGACCCAGTACTTC.

This clone was counted only a few times. This chain joins TRBV7-9 and TRBJ2-5; D remains unclear. CDR1 SEHNR and CDR2 FQNEAQ come from the germline V gene (reference sequence). The V end lost 1 base, the J end lost 3 bases, and 12 bases lay between the germline ends. The CDR3 extends over 15 amino acids. The CDR3: CASSLVALLKETQYF. The CDR3 nucleotides are TGTGCCAGCAGCTTAGTGGCTCTGCTCAAAGAGACCCAGTACTTC.

This clone was counted between two and nine times. The rearrangement joins TRBV29-1 to TRBJ1-1; D is ambiguous. Germline V gene sequence: CDR1 SQVTM, CDR2 ANQGSEA. The germline V and J ends were trimmed by 5 bases and 7 bases, with 14 bases remaining between them. The CDR3 consists of 12 residues. CDR3 sequence: CSVLTPGLEAFF. The CDR3 nucleotides read TGCAGCGTTCTAACCCCAGGTCTTGAAGCTTTCTTT.

In its sample, this clone was seen once. V usage is TRBV30 and J usage is TRBJ2-3, with 12 bases matching TRBD2. The CDR3 consists of 15 residues. The germline CDR1 and CDR2 sequences are GTSNPN and SVGIG (reference sequence). The V gene end was trimmed by 4 bases and the J gene end by 6 bases; junction bases not matched to a gene: 8. DNA of the CDR3: TGTGCCTGGACCCGACTAGCGGGAGTGAGCGATACGCAGTATTTT. It codes for CAWTRLAGVSDTQYF.

This rearrangement joins TRBV9 to TRBJ2-6; D uncertain. Trimming shortened V by 3 bases and J by 0 bases, and 19 bases separated the two germline ends. CDR3 length equals 19 residues. The germline CDR1 and CDR2 sequences are SGDLS and YYNGEE. The CDR3 sequence: CASSALPTWQYSGANVLTF. The CDR3 nucleotides read TGTGCCAGCAGCGCCCTACCGACATGGCAGTACTCTGGGGCCAACGTCCTGACTTTC.

The V call is TRBV4-1, the J call TRBJ1-2; D call uncertain. In germline, CDR1 is MGHRA, CDR2 YSYEKL. This CDR3 region has 13 residues. The V end lost 0 bases, the J end lost 7 bases, and 9 bases lay between the germline ends. The CDR3 sequence: CASSQEGVSGYTF. CDR3 coding DNA: TGCGCCAGCAGCCAAGAGGGAGTAAGTGGCTACACCTTC.

The V gene is TRBV5-6, the J gene TRBJ2-3, with a tentative D call TRBD1 (5 bases). The CDR3 has 15 residues. V lost 6 bases, J lost 2 bases, and 16 bases lay in between. Germline V gives CDR1 SGHDT, CDR2 YYEEEE. For the CDR3, the DNA is TGTGCCAGCACCTTAGAAGGACATCCCACAGATACGCAGTATTTT. Encoded protein: CASTLEGHPTDTQYF.

J is TRBJ2-7 and V is TRBV5-5, with D unresolved. The CDR3 is made up of 13 amino acids. With 2 bases removed from V and 2 bases from J, the gap between germline ends came to 8 bases. CDR1 is SGHKS, CDR2 YYEKEE, per germline (reference sequence). The CDR3 nucleotides are TGTGCCAGCAGCTTCAGAGGCCCCTACGAGCAGTACTTC. This sequence encodes CASSFRGPYEQYF.

V usage is TRBV10-3 and J usage is TRBJ2-1, with D unclear. The V gene lost 0 bases and the J gene lost 0 bases, with 6 bases spanning the gap. The CDR3 is made up of 15 amino acids. The germline V gene encodes CDR1 ENHRY and CDR2 SYGVKD. The CDR3 DNA is TGTGCCATCAGTGAGTCTAAAGGCTCCTACAATGAGCAGTTCTTC. Amino acids: CAISESKGSYNEQFF.

The gene calls are TRBV7-8 and TRBJ2-1; TRBD1 matches 9 bases. V lost 2 bases, J lost 9 bases, and 5 bases stayed unmatched. Germline V gene data show CDR1 as SGHVS and CDR2 as FQNEAQ. The CDR3 has 14 residues. In DNA form, the CDR3 reads TGTGCCAGCAGCTTAATGGACAGGGGCGCTGAGCAGTTCTTC. This translates into CASSLMDRGAEQFF.

This clone showed up just a few times. The V call is TRBV5-5, the J call TRBJ1-1, with D unresolved. From germline, CDR1 is SGHKS and CDR2 YYEKEE (reference sequence). The length of the CDR3 is 11 residues. V was shortened by 2 bases and J by 8 bases, with 7 bases between the two germline ends. In nucleotides, the CDR3 is TGTGCCAGCAGCTTAAGGCCCGAAGCTTTCTTT. This encodes CASSLRPEAFF.

The genes are TRBV7-9 and TRBJ1-2, with D hard to call. Trimming stripped 6 bases from V and 2 bases from J, with 19 bases between. Germline V CDR1 and CDR2: SEHNR, FQNEAQ (reference sequence). The CDR3 is 16 residues long. As DNA, the CDR3 is TGTGCCAGCAGTCCCGCCTCGGCAGTTTTAAACTATGGCTACACCTTC. Amino acid sequence: CASSPASAVLNYGYTF.

A single count supports this clone. The chain couples TRBV18 to TRBJ2-3, with 8 bases that match TRBD1. With V trimmed by 3 bases and J by 10 bases, 0 bases remained unmatched. CDR3 length: 11 amino acids. From germline, CDR1 is KGHSH and CDR2 LQKENI. CDR3: CASSPDRAQYF. The CDR3 bases are TGTGCCAGCTCACCGGACAGGGCGCAGTATTTT. The complete variable domain, with remaining parts taken from reference TRBV18 and TRBJ2-3, reads NAGVMQNPRHLVRRRGQEARLRCSPMKGHSHVYWYRQLPEEGLKFMVYLQKENIIDESGMPKERFSAEFPKEGPSILRIQQVVRGDSAAYFCASSPDRAQYFGPGTRLTVL.

The rearrangement joins TRBV7-9 to TRBJ1-5; D unclear. There are 14 residues in the CDR3. Germline values: CDR1 SEHNR, CDR2 FQNEAQ (reference sequence). V lost 1 base and J lost 10, with 14 bases in between. DNA for the CDR3: TGTGCCAGCAGCTTAGGTCGGCAGCTCGAACCCCAGCATTTT. Translating gives CASSLGRQLEPQHF.

The rearrangement uses TRBV10-3 and TRBJ2-7, with a weak D call TRBD2 (5 bases). V dropped 5 bases and J dropped 4 bases, with 18 bases sitting between them. The germline CDR1 and CDR2 sequences are ENHRY and SYGVKD. The CDR3 runs 15 residues. The CDR3 sequence: CAISSRVGRGYEQYF. Written as DNA, the CDR3 is TGTGCCATCAGTAGCCGCGTGGGTCGGGGTTACGAGCAGTACTTC.

The chain has TRBV7-6 and TRBJ2-1, with D uncertain. CDR1 is SGHVS and CDR2 is FNYEAQ in the germline V gene. Trimming stripped 2 bases from V and 0 bases from J, with 20 bases between. This CDR3 has 19 amino acids. CDR3 sequence: CASSLTDHGPYSSYNEQFF. The CDR3 DNA sequence: TGTGCCAGCAGCTTAACGGACCACGGTCCCTATAGCTCCTACAATGAGCAGTTCTTC.

This sequence joins TRBV6-5 and TRBJ1-4; TRBD1 matches at 8 bases. Germline values: CDR1 MNHEY, CDR2 SVGAGI. The V gene end was trimmed by 6 bases and the J gene end by 10 bases; junction bases not matched to a gene: 4. This CDR3 is 12 amino acids long. The CDR3 spells CASSFTGGKLFF. The DNA for the CDR3 is TGTGCCAGCAGCTTTACAGGGGGAAAACTGTTTTTT.

The rearrangement joins TRBV11-3 to TRBJ2-2; TRBD2 is a possible D gene (5 bases). V was trimmed by 5 bases and J by 1 base, leaving 14 bases between them. CDR3 length: 16 residues. Germline V gene lookup returns CDR1 SGHNT and CDR2 YENEEA. The CDR3 region is CASSAWWERNTGELFF. CDR3 DNA: TGTGCCAGCAGCGCGTGGTGGGAGAGGAACACCGGGGAGCTGTTTTTT.

The chain uses TRBV5-1 and TRBJ2-5, with TRBD1 matching over 7 bases. The end of the DNA aligns better with TRBJ2-7, so the J call may be wrong. Germline assignment: CDR1 SGHRS and CDR2 YFSETQ. The CDR3 sequence is 14 residues long. Here the CDR3 reads CASSSWTGTSEQYF. The CDR3 DNA reads TGCGCCAGCAGCTCTTGGACAGGAACGAGCGAGCAGTACTTC.

The rearrangement links TRBV7-2 to TRBJ2-2; possibly TRBD1 or TRBD2 for D (5 bases each). V shed 8 bases and J shed 3 bases, with 13 bases lying between them. The length of the CDR3 is 14 residues. Per the germline V gene, CDR1 is SGHTA and CDR2 is FQGNSA. This chain's CDR3 is CASRQRVDTGELFF. For the CDR3, the DNA is TGTGCCAGCCGACAGAGGGTCGACACCGGGGAGCTGTTTTTT.